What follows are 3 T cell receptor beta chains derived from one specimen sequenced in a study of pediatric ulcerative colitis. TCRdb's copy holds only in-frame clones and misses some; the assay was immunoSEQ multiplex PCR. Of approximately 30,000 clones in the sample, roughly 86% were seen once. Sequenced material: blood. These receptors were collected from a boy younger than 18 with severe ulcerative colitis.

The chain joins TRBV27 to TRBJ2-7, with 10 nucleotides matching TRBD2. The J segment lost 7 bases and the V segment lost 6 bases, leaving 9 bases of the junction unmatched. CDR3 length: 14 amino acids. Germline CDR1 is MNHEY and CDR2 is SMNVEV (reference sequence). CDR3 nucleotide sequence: TGTGCCAGCAGCCAAGCGGGGGGGCCATGGGAGCAGTACTTC. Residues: CASSQAGGPWEQYF.

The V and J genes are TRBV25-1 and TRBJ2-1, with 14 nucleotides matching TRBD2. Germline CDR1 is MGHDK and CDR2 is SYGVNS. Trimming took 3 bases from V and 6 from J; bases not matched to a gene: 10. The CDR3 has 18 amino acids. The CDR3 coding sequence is TGTGCCAGCAGTGATCCGACTAGCGGGGGGGCAGTTTTCAATGAGCAGTTCTTC. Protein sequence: CASSDPTSGGAVFNEQFF. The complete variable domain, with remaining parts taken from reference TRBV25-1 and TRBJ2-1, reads EADIYQTPRYLVIGTGKKITLECSQTMGHDKMYWYQQDPGMELHLIHYSYGVNSTEKGDLSSESTVSRIRTEHFPLTLESARPSHTSQYLCASSDPTSGGAVFNEQFFGPGTRLTVL.

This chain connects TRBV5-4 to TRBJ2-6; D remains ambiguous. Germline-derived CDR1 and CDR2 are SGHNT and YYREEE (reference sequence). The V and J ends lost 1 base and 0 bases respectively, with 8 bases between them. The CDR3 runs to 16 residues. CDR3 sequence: CASSLWQNSGANVLTF. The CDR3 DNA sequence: TGTGCCAGCAGCTTGTGGCAAAACTCTGGGGCCAACGTCCTGACTTTC.